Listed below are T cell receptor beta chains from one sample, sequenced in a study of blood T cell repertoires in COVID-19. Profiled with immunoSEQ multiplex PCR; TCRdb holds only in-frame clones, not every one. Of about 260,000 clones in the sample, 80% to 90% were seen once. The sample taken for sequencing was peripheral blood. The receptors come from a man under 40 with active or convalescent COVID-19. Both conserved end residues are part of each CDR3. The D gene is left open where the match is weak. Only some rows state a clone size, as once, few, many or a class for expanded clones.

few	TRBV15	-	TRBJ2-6	CATSRGGSTSGANVLTF	TGTGCCACCAGCAGAGGCGGATCAACCTCTGGGGCCAACGTCCTGACTTTC
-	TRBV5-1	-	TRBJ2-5	CASSLGTAGQETQYF	TGCGCCAGCAGCTTGGGTACGGCGGGGCAAGAGACCCAGTACTTC
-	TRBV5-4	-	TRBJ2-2	CASSINRVTGELFF	TGTGCCAGCAGCATAAACAGGGTCACCGGGGAGCTGTTTTTT
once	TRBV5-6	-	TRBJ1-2	CASSLSRRVDFYGYTF	TGTGCCAGCAGCTTGAGTCGGCGGGTGGATTTCTATGGCTACACCTTC
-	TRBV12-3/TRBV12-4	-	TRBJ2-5	CASTVGVQTQYF	TGTGCCAGCACCGTAGGGGTCCAGACCCAGTACTTC
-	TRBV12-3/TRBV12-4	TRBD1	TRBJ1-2	CASSRDRGSGYTF	TGTGCCAGCAGTCGGGACAGGGGGTCTGGCTACACCTTC
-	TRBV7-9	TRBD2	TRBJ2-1	CASSLDSGLAGHEQFF	TGTGCCAGCAGCTTAGATTCGGGACTAGCGGGCCATGAGCAGTTCTTC
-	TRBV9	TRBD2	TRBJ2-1	CASSAGGTLNKQFF	TGTGCCAGCAGCGCGGGGGGGACCCTCAACAAACAGTTCTTC
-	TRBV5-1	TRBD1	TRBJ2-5	CASSRDRGETQYF	TGCGCCAGCAGCCGGGACAGGGGTGAGACCCAGTACTTC
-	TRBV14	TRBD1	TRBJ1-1	CASSQVQGTEAFF	TGTGCCAGCAGCCAAGTACAGGGGACTGAAGCTTTCTTT
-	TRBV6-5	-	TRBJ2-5	CASSFWAPTGEETQYF	TGTGCCAGCAGTTTCTGGGCCCCGACAGGAGAAGAGACCCAGTACTTC
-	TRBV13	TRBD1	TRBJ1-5	CASSSGTGGDQPQHF	TGTGCCAGCAGCTCAGGGACAGGGGGTGATCAGCCCCAGCATTTT
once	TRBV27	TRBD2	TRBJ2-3	CASSNPGGAGAGTDTQYF	TGTGCCAGCAGTAACCCGGGGGGGGCGGGGGCTGGCACAGATACGCAGTATTTT
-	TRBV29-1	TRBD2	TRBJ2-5	CSVRGRGGQSQETQYF	TGCAGCGTTCGCGGGAGAGGAGGGCAGTCCCAAGAGACCCAGTACTTC
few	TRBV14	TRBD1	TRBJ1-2	CASSRTRQGANYGYTF	TGTGCCAGCAGCCGCACCCGACAGGGGGCAAACTATGGCTACACCTTC
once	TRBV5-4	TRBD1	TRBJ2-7	CASSFGQETYEQYF	TGTGCCAGCAGCTTCGGACAGGAAACCTACGAGCAGTACTTC
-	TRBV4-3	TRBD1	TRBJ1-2	CASSQIDRGLSGYTF	TGCGCCAGCAGCCAGATAGACAGGGGGCTCTCTGGCTACACCTTC
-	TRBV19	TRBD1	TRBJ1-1	CASRATGATEAFF	TGTGCCAGTCGGGCGACAGGGGCCACTGAAGCTTTCTTT
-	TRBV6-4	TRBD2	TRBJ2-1	CASSDTGLAGGREQFF	TGTGCCAGCAGTGACACGGGACTAGCGGGGGGGCGTGAGCAGTTCTTC
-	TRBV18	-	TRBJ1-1	CASSLQGVRTTEAFF	TGTGCCAGCTCACTACAGGGCGTTAGAACCACTGAAGCTTTCTTT
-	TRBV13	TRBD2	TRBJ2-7	CASSLSPLAGGEQYF	TGTGCCAGCAGTCTATCCCCTCTAGCGGGGGGCGAGCAGTACTTC
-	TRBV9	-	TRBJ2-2	CASSVGMMGRANTGELFF	TGTGCCAGCAGCGTAGGTATGATGGGCAGGGCTAACACCGGGGAGCTGTTTTTT
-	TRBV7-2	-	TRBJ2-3	CASSLEPSPDTQYF	TGTGCCAGCAGCTTAGAGCCTAGCCCAGATACGCAGTATTTT
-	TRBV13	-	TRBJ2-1	CASSLGLHNEQFF	TGTGCCAGCAGCCTGGGACTTCACAATGAGCAGTTCTTC
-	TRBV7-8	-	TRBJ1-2	CASSLGDGYTF	TGTGCCAGCAGCTTAGGAGATGGCTACACCTTC
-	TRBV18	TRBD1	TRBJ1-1	CASSPWRTGQGNLVAEAFF	TGTGCCAGCTCACCTTGGAGGACGGGACAGGGTAACCTGGTGGCTGAAGCTTTCTTT
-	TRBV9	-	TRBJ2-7	CASSVRDFSYEQYF	TGTGCCAGCAGCGTACGGGACTTCTCCTACGAGCAGTACTTC
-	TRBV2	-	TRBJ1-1	CASRLVNTEAFF	TGTGCCAGCAGACTCGTAAACACTGAAGCTTTCTTT
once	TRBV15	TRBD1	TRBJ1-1	CATSRQGGSTEAFF	TGTGCCACCAGTAGACAGGGAGGGTCAACTGAAGCTTTCTTT
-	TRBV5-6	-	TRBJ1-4	CASSSGAGILKLFF	TGTGCCAGCAGCTCTGGGGCAGGGATTTTAAAACTGTTTTTT
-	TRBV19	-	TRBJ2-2	CASSILGTGELFF	TGTGCCAGTAGTATTTTGGGGACTGGGGAGCTGTTTTTT